This T cell receptor (beta chain) originates from a study of graft-versus-host responses after intestinal transplantation. Whole-study results and caveats: Ileal or blood samples showed some GvH clones first, and such clones were also found in recipient marrow.

Measured with immunoSEQ multiplex PCR; TCRdb has only the in-frame clones, and not every one. The sample yields about 130,000 clones, around nine tenths seen once. CDR3 length: 15 residues. The V end lost 1 base, the J end lost 2 bases, and 9 bases lay between the germline ends. Per germline, CDR1 SGHDT and CDR2 YYEEEE. Comment on this clone: Its matching antigen is unknown.

Here the sequenced sample was unstimulated CD4+ T cells sorted from spleen or lymph node cells, taken before intestinal transplant. The clonotype comes from a human donor who received an intestinal transplant. The rearrangement links TRBV5-6 to TRBJ1-4, with D tentatively TRBD1 (5 bases). CDR3 residues: CASSLQGSTNEKLFF. In DNA, the CDR3 is TGTGCCAGCAGCTTGCAGGGCAGTACTAATGAAAAACTGTTTTTT.